This T cell receptor (beta chain) originates from a study of cytomegalovirus exposure and HLA in healthy donors. Regarding the study as a whole: Reportedly, diagnosis of cytomegalovirus status by the classifier showed high specificity and sensitivity. A few chains linked to CMV were shown in vitro to be specific for CMV antigens. Later on, an analysis showed TCR association rates differing by HLA locus, with DRB1 the most and HLA-C the fewest.

It was with 60 Vbeta and 13 Jbeta primers that the PCR ran. Per the original data handling: Roughly 80 million unique TCR beta chains, about 11 million of them shared, were counted by a later analysis. Only in-frame clones appear in the TCRdb table, and some are missing; sequencing was by immunoSEQ multiplex PCR. That table gives V, J and clone size, and the DNA gave D and trimming. The sample lists 110,000 to 150,000 clones; about four fifths were seen once. CDR3 size: 15 residues. The germline V gene encodes CDR1 SGDLS and CDR2 YYNGEE. V was cut by 0 bases and J by 3 bases, with 10 bases left in between. As for this clone: Its cognate antigen is unknown.

The sample consisted of PBMCs. This TCR was recovered from a man aged 35 to 55 in good health and CMV-seronegative. This rearrangement joins TRBV9 to TRBJ1-3, with D maybe TRBD1 (6 bases). CDR3: CASSVESGVGNTIYF. The CDR3 DNA is TGTGCCAGCAGCGTAGAGTCAGGGGTTGGAAACACCATATATTTT. The whole variable domain, remainder taken from reference TRBV9 and TRBJ1-3, is DSGVTQTPKHLITATGQRVTLRCSPRSGDLSVYWYQQSLDQGLQFLIQYYNGEERAKGNILERFSAQQFPDLHSELNLSSLELGDSALYFCASSVESGVGNTIYFGEGSWLTVV.